The 24 T cell receptor beta chains below come from one sample, sequenced in a study of T cell responses to AZD1222 COVID-19 vaccine. Libraries were prepared by immunoSEQ multiplex PCR; TCRdb keeps only in-frame clonotypes and omits some of them. The data hold about 120,000 clones, with 80% to 90% observed a single time. Sequencing used peripheral blood, obtained on day 0 of AZD1222 vaccination. The receptors come from an adult in good health.

This sequence joins TRBV7-8 and TRBJ2-7; TRBD1 agrees at 8 bases. Germline CDR1 and CDR2: SGHVS and FQNEAQ. This CDR3 contains 13 residues. With V trimmed by 4 bases and J by 3 bases, 2 bases remained unmatched. The CDR3 reads CASSYDRGYEQYF. CDR3 nucleotides: TGTGCCAGCAGCTACGACAGGGGCTACGAGCAGTACTTC.

The chain recombines TRBV28 with TRBJ2-7, with TRBD2 matching 8 bases. V gave up 5 bases and J gave up 0 bases; unmatched junction bases: 6. CDR1 MDHEN and CDR2 SYDVKM come from the germline V gene. This CDR3 is 15 amino acids long. The CDR3 DNA is TGTGCCAGCAGTGGAGCGGGGGCTCTCTCCTACGAGCAGTACTTC. Its translation is CASSGAGALSYEQYF.

V and J are TRBV25-1 and TRBJ2-2; TRBD2 agrees at 8 bases. Germline V lookup: CDR1 MGHDK, CDR2 SYGVNS. There are 17 residues in the CDR3. Losses at the gene ends were 2 bases for V and 0 bases for J; bases not matched to a gene: 5. As DNA, the CDR3 is TGTGCCAGCAGTGAAGTTCCGGGACTAGCGAACACCGGGGAGCTGTTTTTT. This gives the protein CASSEVPGLANTGELFF.

The chain uses TRBV28 and TRBJ1-5, with D possibly TRBD1 on 6 matching bases. Trimming took off 3 bases at V and 15 bases at J, with 18 bases between the two ends. Germline V gene data show CDR1 as MDHEN and CDR2 as SYDVKM. The CDR3 runs to 13 residues. CDR3 sequence (DNA): TGTGCCAGCAGTTTTCAGCAGGGGAAGGGACGGCATTTT. This gives the protein CASSFQQGKGRHF.

The chain recombines TRBV29-1 with TRBJ1-2, with D unclear. CDR1 and CDR2 (germline): SQVTM, ANQGSEA. Deletions cut 7 bases from V and 4 bases from J, with 10 bases between. The CDR3 is 11 residues long. The CDR3 loop is CSAASFYGYTF. DNA for the CDR3: TGCAGCGCCGCGAGTTTCTATGGCTACACCTTC.

A few counts support this clone. The chain recombines TRBV28 with TRBJ1-2, with D maybe TRBD1 (6 bases). Per the germline V gene, CDR1 is MDHEN and CDR2 is SYDVKM. V gave up 4 bases and J gave up 4 bases, with 22 bases separating them. The CDR3 has 17 residues. This CDR3 reads CASSSQDGAGARYGYTF. CDR3 nucleotides: TGTGCCAGCAGTTCCCAGGACGGAGCAGGGGCACGCTATGGCTACACCTTC.

CDR3 nucleotides: TGTGCCAGCAGTGATGGTCCAGGGTTTGGGGCCAACGTCCTGACTTTC. Encoded protein: CASSDGPGFGANVLTF. This rearrangement joins TRBV6-4 to TRBJ2-6; perhaps TRBD1 as D (5 bases). Germline CDR1 is MRHNA and CDR2 is SNTAGT. The CDR3 covers 16 residues. V lost 3 bases to trimming and J lost 3 bases, with 12 bases between them.

The chain joins TRBV7-2 to TRBJ2-1, with D unresolved. V lost 5 bases, J lost 2 bases, and 7 bases lay in between. Germline CDR1 reads SGHTA; CDR2 reads FQGNSA. The CDR3 is 13 amino acids. The CDR3 DNA sequence: TGTGCCAGCAGCCCGGGTCCCTACAATGAGCAGTTCTTC. It specifies CASSPGPYNEQFF.

The chain carries TRBV27 and TRBJ1-6; a possible D gene is TRBD1 (6 bases). The germline V and J ends were trimmed by 8 bases and 9 bases, with 17 bases remaining between them. The germline V gene has CDR1 MNHEY and CDR2 SMNVEV (reference sequence). This CDR3 spans 14 amino acids. In DNA form, the CDR3 reads TGTGCCAGCGGTGAGGGGGGCTGGGTTTCACCCCTCCACTTT. Translated: CASGEGGWVSPLHF.

The chain joins TRBV7-9 to TRBJ1-1, with unresolved D. CDR1 is SEHNR, CDR2 FQNEAQ, per germline (reference sequence). Trimming removed 2 bases at V and 3 bases at J, with 13 bases between. The CDR3 extends over 15 amino acids. In DNA, the CDR3 is TGTGCCAGCAGCTTATCTAACCTTTGGGACACTGAAGCTTTCTTT. Translated, it gives CASSLSNLWDTEAFF.

The chain combines TRBV27 with TRBJ2-7; D possibly corresponds to TRBD1 (6 bases). This CDR3 contains 13 residues. Germline lookup yields CDR1 MNHEY and CDR2 SMNVEV (reference sequence). V was cut by 2 bases and J by 1 base, with 6 bases left in between. In DNA, the CDR3 is TGTGCCAGCAGTTTAACAGGGTCCTACGAGCAGTACTTC. Translation: CASSLTGSYEQYF.

The J gene is TRBJ2-7, the V gene TRBV7-8, with 7 bases matching TRBD2. With V trimmed by 0 bases and J by 3 bases, 5 bases remained unmatched. The germline V gene has CDR1 SGHVS and CDR2 FQNEAQ. The CDR3 loop spans 15 amino acids. The CDR3, as DNA: TGTGCCAGCAGCTTAGCTGCGGGAGAGATCTACGAGCAGTACTTC. This codes for CASSLAAGEIYEQYF.

V gene TRBV30 combines with J gene TRBJ1-3; D not certain. This CDR3 has 11 residues. Germline assignment: CDR1 GTSNPN and CDR2 SVGIG (reference sequence). The V end was cut by 2 bases, the J end by 4 bases, with 3 bases between. CDR3 DNA: TGTGCCTGGAGTAAAGGAAACACCATATATTTT. Translating gives CAWSKGNTIYF.

The chain carries TRBV5-6 and TRBJ1-2; D remains ambiguous. Per the germline V gene, CDR1 is SGHDT and CDR2 is YYEEEE. V lost 4 bases and J 5 bases, leaving 18 bases between the germline ends. This CDR3 contains 15 residues. This chain's CDR3 is CASSVGRGRRYGYTF. CDR3 in DNA: TGTGCCAGCAGCGTCGGTCGGGGAAGAAGGTATGGCTACACCTTC.

The chain links TRBV7-3 to TRBJ1-1; D not certain. The CDR3 sequence is 14 residues long. V was shortened by 2 bases and J by 2 bases, with 9 bases between the two germline ends. Germline CDR1 SGHTA, CDR2 FQGTGA. CDR3 coding DNA: TGTGCCAGCAGCTTAGGAGTTCGCAACACTGAAGCTTTCTTT. Its protein is CASSLGVRNTEAFF.

The V gene is TRBV6-7, the J gene TRBJ1-1; D gene ambiguous. TRBV6-7 is placed among ORFs of uncertain function. This CDR3 is built from 11 residues. The V end was cut by 6 bases, the J end by 7 bases, with 9 bases between. For the CDR3, the DNA is TGTGCCAGCAGATACAAGGATGAAGCTTTCTTT. This encodes CASRYKDEAFF.

The chain uses TRBV18 and TRBJ1-2, with TRBD1 matching 10 bases. Germline V gene sequence: CDR1 KGHSH, CDR2 LQKENI. V lost 3 bases, J lost 5 bases, and 6 bases stayed unmatched. CDR3 length equals 15 residues. The CDR3 DNA reads as TGTGCCAGCTCACCCCGGGACAGGGGCCATTATGGCTACACCTTC. Amino acid sequence: CASSPRDRGHYGYTF.

This chain connects TRBV7-3 to TRBJ1-6, with D unclear. Germline assignment: CDR1 SGHTA and CDR2 FQGTGA. This CDR3 has 15 amino acids. V was cut by 2 bases and J by 7 bases, with 12 bases left in between. CDR3 nucleotides: TGTGCCAGCAGCTTACGTGCTCAGCACAATTCACCCCTCCACTTT. Amino acids: CASSLRAQHNSPLHF.

The V and J genes are TRBV4-2 and TRBJ1-2, with D perhaps matching TRBD1 (5 bases). The CDR3 is made up of 14 amino acids. V lost 0 bases, J lost 8 bases, and 13 bases lay in between. CDR1 LGHNA and CDR2 YNFKEQ come from the germline V gene. CDR3 region: CASSQDRGEWGYTF. The CDR3, as DNA: TGTGCCAGCAGCCAAGATCGGGGGGAGTGGGGCTACACCTTC.

The rearrangement joins TRBV5-1 to TRBJ1-1; 7 bases line up with TRBD1. The CDR3 totals 15 residues. J lost 1 base, V lost 4 bases, and 7 bases had no gene match. CDR1 and CDR2 (germline): SGHRS, YFSETQ. The CDR3 nucleotides read TGCGCCAGCAGCACCCTCGGGACAGCGAACACTGAAGCTTTCTTT. Translating gives CASSTLGTANTEAFF.

This chain uses TRBV27 with TRBJ1-4; D is uncertain. This CDR3 has 14 residues. The V gene's germline CDR1 is MNHEY and CDR2 SMNVEV (reference sequence). V lost 6 bases and J 3 bases, leaving 11 bases between the germline ends. The CDR3 sequence is CASSPWVANEKLFF. In DNA, the CDR3 is TGTGCCAGCAGCCCTTGGGTGGCTAATGAAAAACTGTTTTTT.

This chain connects TRBV23-1 to TRBJ2-1; D gene unclear. TRBV23-1 is an open reading frame whose function is uncertain. Trimming cost V 5 bases and J 2 bases, with 10 bases left between them. CDR3 length equals 14 residues. CDR3 DNA sequence: TGCGCCAGCAGTGTTGGACGACCCTACAATGAGCAGTTCTTC. As protein: CASSVGRPYNEQFF.

This chain uses TRBV5-8 with TRBJ2-5, with TRBD2 identical over 12 bases. The V segment lost 2 bases and the J segment 6 bases; nucleotides outside the gene matches: 11. CDR1 and CDR2 from the germline V gene are SGHTS and YDEGEE. This CDR3 comprises 17 residues. The CDR3 loop reads CASSFWGLAGGPKTQYF. For the CDR3, the DNA is TGTGCCAGCAGCTTTTGGGGGCTAGCGGGAGGGCCCAAGACCCAGTACTTC. Supplemented by reference TRBV5-8 and TRBJ2-5, the full variable domain reads EAGVTQSPTHLIKTRGQQATLRCSPISGHTSVYWYQQALGLGLQFLLWYDEGEERNRGNFPPRFSGRQFPNYSSELNVNALELEDSALYLCASSFWGLAGGPKTQYFGPGTRLLVL.

The chain uses TRBV19 and TRBJ1-1, with 7 bases that match TRBD1. Unmatched junction bases numbered 5, after V lost 5 bases and J lost 5 bases. Germline CDR1 reads LNHDA; CDR2 reads SQIVND (reference sequence). This CDR3 comprises 13 residues. The CDR3 nucleotides are TGTGCCAGTAGTCGACAGGGAGGGACTGAAGCTTTCTTT. As protein: CASSRQGGTEAFF.